This passage covers 17 T cell receptor beta chains from one sample sequenced in a study of blood T cell repertoires in COVID-19. Assay used: immunoSEQ multiplex PCR; TCRdb lists only in-frame clones, some missing. Among under 75,000 clones listed, 80% were seen once. The sample comprised peripheral blood. The source is a man aged 55 to 70 with acute or convalescent COVID-19.

V usage is TRBV5-1 and J usage is TRBJ2-2; 8 bases map to TRBD1. Germline CDR1 and CDR2: SGHRS and YFSETQ. Unmatched junction bases numbered 7, after V lost 4 bases and J lost 5 bases. CDR3 size: 15 residues. This CDR3 is CASSKTGEPTGELFF. CDR3 in DNA: TGCGCCAGCAGCAAGACAGGGGAGCCAACCGGGGAGCTGTTTTTT.

For the CDR3, the DNA is TGCGCCAGCAGCTTGGTTAATCAGGGGCCGACTGAAGCTTTCTTT. Its translation is CASSLVNQGPTEAFF. The V and J genes are TRBV5-1 and TRBJ1-1; TRBD1 is a possible D gene (6 bases). Trimming removed 0 bases from V and 5 bases from J, with 14 bases in between. This CDR3 contains 15 residues. Germline loops: CDR1 SGHRS, CDR2 YFSETQ. Full variable domain (missing parts from reference TRBV5-1 and TRBJ1-1): KAGVTQTPRYLIKTRGQQVTLSCSPISGHRSVSWYQQTPGQGLQFLFEYFSETQRNKGNFPGRFSGRQFSNSRSEMNVSTLELGDSALYLCASSLVNQGPTEAFFGQGTRLTVV.

The J gene is TRBJ2-1, the V gene TRBV3-1 (or the pseudogene TRBV3-2); 8 nucleotides agree with TRBD2. The trim removed 0 bases at V and 14 bases at J, leaving 9 bases unmatched. From germline, CDR1 is LGHDT and CDR2 YNNKEL (reference sequence). CDR3 size: 14 residues. The CDR3 DNA reads as TGTGCCAGCAGCCAAGAAAGCGCGGGGGGTTTAAAGTTCTTC. It yields the protein CASSQESAGGLKFF.

CDR3 residues: CASSSRQGPAGGTQYF. The CDR3 region has the DNA TGTGCCAGCAGTTCTAGACAGGGCCCCGCCGGGGGTACGCAGTATTTT. The chain carries TRBV6-5 and TRBJ2-3, with D possibly TRBD1 on 7 matching bases. CDR3 length: 16 amino acids. Trimming shortened V by 4 bases and J by 8 bases, and 22 bases separated the two germline ends. CDR1 MNHEY and CDR2 SVGAGI come from the germline V gene.

The chain is built from TRBV27 and TRBJ1-6; TRBD1 matches at 11 bases. The CDR3 contains 16 residues. The ends lost 4 bases at V and 6 bases at J; junction bases unmatched: 5. Per the germline V gene, CDR1 is MNHEY and CDR2 is SMNVEV (reference sequence). CDR3 region: CASSSSDRGLNSPLHF. The CDR3 nucleotides are TGTGCCAGCAGTTCCTCGGACAGGGGGCTTAATTCACCCCTCCACTTT.

The V gene is TRBV9, the J gene TRBJ2-5; the D is unclear. This CDR3 is built from 14 residues. Trimming cost V 3 bases and J 0 bases, with 9 bases left between them. Germline V gives CDR1 SGDLS, CDR2 YYNGEE. Here the CDR3 reads CASSAQVNQETQYF. CDR3 DNA sequence: TGTGCCAGCAGCGCTCAGGTGAACCAAGAGACCCAGTACTTC.

This sequence joins TRBV2 and TRBJ1-1, with 10 bases fitting TRBD1. CDR1 and CDR2 (germline): SNHLY, FYNNEI. Trimming removed 4 bases from V and 5 bases from J; junction bases left unmatched: 4. This CDR3 has 14 amino acids. The CDR3 DNA reads as TGTGCCAGCAGTGGGGACAGGGGCGGAACTGAAGCTTTCTTT. Encoded protein: CASSGDRGGTEAFF.

The chain has TRBV28 and TRBJ2-7, with 9 bases that match TRBD1. The germline gives CDR1 MDHEN, CDR2 SYDVKM. The CDR3 runs to 16 residues. Trimming at V came to 4 bases and at J to 2 bases, leaving 9 bases not matched to a gene. This CDR3 is CASSSPRDRATYEQYF. As DNA, the CDR3 is TGTGCCAGCAGTTCCCCGCGGGACAGGGCCACCTACGAGCAGTACTTC.

Written as DNA, the CDR3 is TGTGCCAGCAGCTATAATTCGGGGGGCCACAATGAGCAGTTCTTC. Its protein product is CASSYNSGGHNEQFF. This rearrangement joins TRBV5-6 to TRBJ2-1; tentative D call: TRBD2 (7 bases). Looked up from germline, CDR1 is SGHDT and CDR2 is YYEEEE. V lost 3 bases to trimming and J lost 5 bases, with 15 bases between them. The CDR3 covers 15 residues.

The chain links TRBV24-1 to TRBJ2-3; a possible D gene is TRBD2 (6 bases). Germline-derived CDR1 and CDR2 are KGHDR and SFDVKD. V was trimmed by 4 bases and J by 2 bases, leaving 15 bases between them. The CDR3 has 16 amino acids. CDR3 DNA sequence: TGTGCCACCAGTGACACCTCGGCGGGGAACACAGATACGCAGTATTTT. Protein sequence: CATSDTSAGNTDTQYF.

The chain is built from TRBV6-5 and TRBJ2-7; D is unclear. Germline CDR1 and CDR2: MNHEY and SVGAGI. V was cut by 7 bases and J by 2 bases, with 12 bases left in between. The CDR3 runs 13 residues. CDR3 loop: CASTRGVAYEQYF. DNA of the CDR3: TGTGCCAGCACCCGAGGAGTTGCCTACGAGCAGTACTTC.

This rearrangement joins TRBV4-2 to TRBJ1-2, with 10 bases aligning to TRBD1. Germline CDR1 LGHNA, CDR2 YNFKEQ. The CDR3 is 17 amino acids. Unmatched junction bases numbered 11, after V lost 3 bases and J lost 4 bases. The CDR3 here is CASSHTGTGEEVYGYTF. The DNA of the CDR3 is TGTGCCAGCAGCCACACCGGGACAGGGGAGGAGGTCTATGGCTACACCTTC.

The chain joins TRBV9 to TRBJ1-1; 7 bases are a match to TRBD1. J lost 5 bases, V lost 4 bases, and 11 bases had no gene match. The V gene's germline CDR1 is SGDLS and CDR2 YYNGEE. This CDR3 contains 15 residues. In nucleotides, the CDR3 is TGTGCCAGCAGCCCCCGGGACAGAGGTTCGACTGAAGCTTTCTTT. Translation: CASSPRDRGSTEAFF.

This rearrangement joins TRBV27 to TRBJ2-3; weak D call: TRBD1 (6 bases). Trimming cost V 6 bases and J 5 bases, with 9 bases left between them. From germline, CDR1 is MNHEY and CDR2 SMNVEV (reference sequence). The CDR3 extends over 12 amino acids. The DNA of the CDR3 is TGTGCCAGCAGCCCCAGGGGAGATACGCAGTATTTT. This sequence encodes CASSPRGDTQYF.

The rearrangement uses TRBV5-4 and TRBJ1-1; D unclear. Germline V gene data show CDR1 as SGHNT and CDR2 as YYREEE (reference sequence). This CDR3 has 11 residues. V was trimmed by 4 bases and J by 2 bases, leaving 3 bases between them. The CDR3: CASSLNTEAFF. DNA for the CDR3: TGTGCCAGCAGCCTTAACACTGAAGCTTTCTTT.

The chain employs TRBV13 and TRBJ2-3, with a tentative D call TRBD1 (5 bases). Germline assignment: CDR1 PRHDT and CDR2 FYEKMQ (reference sequence). Trimming shortened V by 3 bases and J by 0 bases, and 13 bases separated the two germline ends. The CDR3 covers 16 residues. Here the CDR3 DNA reads TGTGCCAGCAGCTTCCGCGGACAACTTAGCACAGATACGCAGTATTTT. This sequence encodes CASSFRGQLSTDTQYF.

The rearrangement uses TRBV4-2 and TRBJ2-5; 10 bases are shared with TRBD2. From germline, CDR1 is LGHNA and CDR2 YNFKEQ. V was pared by 0 bases and J by 5 bases, with 6 bases of the junction left unmatched. The CDR3 consists of 16 residues. The chain's CDR3 is CASSQDWSGGAETQYF. In DNA, the CDR3 is TGTGCCAGCAGCCAAGATTGGAGCGGGGGGGCTGAGACCCAGTACTTC.